This entry lists 12 T cell receptor beta chains sequenced from one sample in a study of identical twins. One entry per CDR3 protein, called by TCRdb with MiXCR from the 5' RACE reads. The sample shows around 690,000 distinct CDR3 sequences, about 20% of them seen only once. The same data also went into a second study, on T cells expressing NK-cell markers.

Sample: PBMCs. The receptors here all came from a young woman in good health.

This clonotype was counted between two and nine times. CDR3 protein: CASSPMAVETQYF. For the CDR3, the DNA is TGTGCCAGCTCACCAATGGCTGTAGAGACCCAGTACTTC. The gene calls are TRBV18 and TRBJ2-5; D ambiguous. The CDR3 is 13 residues long. The V and J ends lost 2 bases and 4 bases respectively, with 8 bases between them. Germline assignment: CDR1 KGHSH and CDR2 LQKENI.

This chain connects TRBV20-1 to TRBJ2-7, with D possibly called TRBD1 or TRBD2 (6 bases each). Trimming removed 3 bases at V and 3 bases at J, with 15 bases between. CDR1 DFQATT and CDR2 SNEGSKA come from the germline V gene (reference sequence). The CDR3 contains 14 residues. The CDR3 region is CSASGGSRGYEQYF. The DNA for the CDR3 is TGCAGTGCTAGCGGGGGCAGCAGGGGCTACGAGCAGTACTTC.

This clonotype was picked up a small number of times. The V call is TRBV11-2, the J call TRBJ2-7, with a weak D call TRBD2 (5 bases). With 5 bases removed from V and 5 bases from J, the gap between germline ends came to 19 bases. Germline V lookup: CDR1 SGHAT, CDR2 FQNNGV. There are 15 residues in the CDR3. The CDR3 region has the DNA TGTGCCAGCAGCCACCTCGAGGGAAGGGTCCACGAGCAGTACTTC. The encoded protein is CASSHLEGRVHEQYF.

This clonotype came up many times. The J gene is TRBJ2-2, the V gene TRBV12-3 or TRBV12-4; no reliable D call. The CDR3 length is 13 residues. Trimming stripped 3 bases from V and 4 bases from J, with 6 bases between. The CDR3 reads CASSFISTGELFF. The CDR3 coding sequence is TGTGCCAGCAGTTTCATCTCCACCGGGGAGCTGTTTTTT.

Regarding this clonotype: This may stem from a read error, because a much larger clone lies one nucleotide away. The CDR3 loop reads CASSLTADYGYTF. The CDR3 region has the DNA TGCGCCAGCAGCTTGACAGCGGACTATGGCTACACCTTC. The chain links TRBV5-1 to TRBJ1-2; D is undetermined. V was pared by 1 base and J by 3 bases, with 7 bases between. Looked up from germline, CDR1 is SGHRS and CDR2 is YFSETQ. This CDR3 region has 13 residues.

This clonotype was observed a few times. The V gene is TRBV20-1, the J gene TRBJ2-7; possible D gene TRBD2, 5 bases. This CDR3 contains 15 residues. V lost 0 bases and J lost 0, with 12 bases in between. Germline V gene sequence: CDR1 DFQATT, CDR2 SNEGSKA (reference sequence). The CDR3 loop is CSARDLWGASYEQYF. In DNA, the CDR3 is TGCAGTGCTAGAGATTTGTGGGGAGCCTCCTACGAGCAGTACTTC.

This clonotype was picked up a small number of times. This chain connects TRBV5-1 to TRBJ2-2; D remains unclear. CDR1 is SGHRS, CDR2 YFSETQ, per germline. The V end was cut by 5 bases, the J end by 1 base, with 9 bases between. The CDR3 is 14 residues long. CDR3 region: CASRGGMNTGELFF. In DNA form, the CDR3 reads TGCGCCAGCAGGGGTGGAATGAACACCGGGGAGCTGTTTTTT.

The sample holds a few counts of this clonotype. The V gene is TRBV6-5, the J gene TRBJ1-5; D gene unclear. The CDR3 length is 12 residues. V lost 8 bases to trimming and J lost 2 bases, with 7 bases between them. CDR1 MNHEY and CDR2 SVGAGI come from the germline V gene. Here the CDR3 reads CASVRCNQPQHF. The CDR3 DNA sequence: TGTGCCAGCGTCAGGTGCAATCAGCCCCAGCATTTT.

The gene calls are TRBV20-1 and TRBJ2-7; 7 bases are a match to TRBD2. There are 15 residues in the CDR3. V trimming: 5 bases; J trimming: 0 bases; junction bases outside the gene matches: 10. Germline loops: CDR1 DFQATT, CDR2 SNEGSKA (reference sequence). DNA for the CDR3: TGCAGTGCTTTTAAAGAAGCGGGGAGCTCCTACGAGCAGTACTTC. Its protein is CSAFKEAGSSYEQYF.

The V and J genes are TRBV10-1 and TRBJ2-4; D is ambiguous. Trimming stripped 3 bases from V and 9 bases from J, with 15 bases between. In germline, CDR1 is WNHNN, CDR2 SYGVQD (reference sequence). The CDR3 is 14 residues long. The CDR3: CASSESGGNGIQYF. In nucleotides, the CDR3 is TGCGCCAGCAGTGAATCGGGCGGAAATGGCATTCAGTACTTC.

The chain uses TRBV5-1 and TRBJ2-4, with 7 positions matching TRBD1. The J segment lost 3 bases and the V segment lost 4 bases, leaving 7 bases of the junction unmatched. Germline CDR1 SGHRS, CDR2 YFSETQ. This CDR3 spans 15 amino acids. The CDR3 here is CASSAPGTVKNIQYF. As DNA, the CDR3 is TGCGCCAGCAGCGCCCCTGGGACAGTCAAAAACATTCAGTACTTC.

This clonotype occurred a few times. V and J are TRBV12-3 or TRBV12-4 and TRBJ2-1; TRBD2 agrees at 10 bases. Losses at the gene ends were 5 bases for V and 10 bases for J; bases not matched to a gene: 5. The CDR3 has 13 residues. CDR3 residues: CASSPPTSGEQFF. The CDR3 coding sequence is TGTGCCAGCAGTCCTCCGACTAGCGGGGAGCAGTTCTTC.